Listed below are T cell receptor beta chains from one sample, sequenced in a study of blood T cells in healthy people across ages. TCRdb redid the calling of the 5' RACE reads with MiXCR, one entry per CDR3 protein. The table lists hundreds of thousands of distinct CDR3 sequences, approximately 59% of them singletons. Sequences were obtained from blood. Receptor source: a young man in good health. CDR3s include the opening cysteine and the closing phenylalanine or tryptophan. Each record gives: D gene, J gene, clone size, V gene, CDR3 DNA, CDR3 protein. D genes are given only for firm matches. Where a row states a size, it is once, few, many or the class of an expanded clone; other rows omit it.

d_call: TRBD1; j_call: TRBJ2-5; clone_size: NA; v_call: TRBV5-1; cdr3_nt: TGCGCCAGCAGCTCCCAAACCGGACAGGCTGAGACCCAGTACTTC; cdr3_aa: CASSSQTGQAETQYF
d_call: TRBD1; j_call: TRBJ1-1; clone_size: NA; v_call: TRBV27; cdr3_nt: TGTGCCAGCGGAGAGACAGGGTCTGCGGAGGAAGCTTTCTTT; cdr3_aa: CASGETGSAEEAFF
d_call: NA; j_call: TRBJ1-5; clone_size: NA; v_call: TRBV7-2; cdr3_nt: TGTGCCAGCAGCTTAGGACCCGGGACGGAGGATCAGCCCCAGCATTTT; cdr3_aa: CASSLGPGTEDQPQHF
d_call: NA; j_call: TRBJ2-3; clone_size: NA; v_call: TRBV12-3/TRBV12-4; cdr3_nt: TGTGCCAGCATCCCAGGGGCGGGAGATACGCAGTATTTT; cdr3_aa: CASIPGAGDTQYF
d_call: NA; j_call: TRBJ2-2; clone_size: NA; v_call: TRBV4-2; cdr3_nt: TGTGCCAGCAGCCTAATTCCCCGCGCGGGCATTACTATCATCGCGAACACCGGGGAGCTGTTTTTT; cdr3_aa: CASSLIPRAGITIIANTGELFF
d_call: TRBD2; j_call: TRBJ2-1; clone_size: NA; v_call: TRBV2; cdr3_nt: TGTGCCAGCAAAGCGGGGGTTCCCTACAATGAGCAGTTCTTC; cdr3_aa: CASKAGVPYNEQFF
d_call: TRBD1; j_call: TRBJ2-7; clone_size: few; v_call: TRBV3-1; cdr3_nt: TGTGCCAGCAGCTACACAGGGGGCCGAGGGGAGCAGTACTTC; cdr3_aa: CASSYTGGRGEQYF
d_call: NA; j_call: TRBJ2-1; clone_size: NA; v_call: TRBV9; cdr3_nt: TGTGCCAGCAGCGGTGGAGGGGGTATTATGGATGAGCAGTTCTTC; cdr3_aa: CASSGGGGIMDEQFF
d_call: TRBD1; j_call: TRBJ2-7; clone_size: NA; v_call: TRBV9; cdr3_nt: TGTGCCAGCAGCGCCTCCGGGACAGTCTCCTACGAGCAGTACTTC; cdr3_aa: CASSASGTVSYEQYF
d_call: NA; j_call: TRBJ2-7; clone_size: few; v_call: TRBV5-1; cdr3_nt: TGCGCCAGCAGTTCTAGGGGATCTCCATCCTACGAGCAGTACTTC; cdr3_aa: CASSSRGSPSYEQYF
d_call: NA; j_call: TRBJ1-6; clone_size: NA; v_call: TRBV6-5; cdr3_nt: TGTGCCACCTCTAGGACAGCCGTTTCACCCCTCCACTTT; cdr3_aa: CATSRTAVSPLHF
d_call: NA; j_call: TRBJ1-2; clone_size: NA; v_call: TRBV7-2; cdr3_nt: TGTGCCAGCAGCTTAGGCCTCGACAGATATGGCTACACCTTC; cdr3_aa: CASSLGLDRYGYTF
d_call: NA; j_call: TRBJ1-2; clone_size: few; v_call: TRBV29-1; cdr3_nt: TGCAGCGTTGACGGCGTCGCTGATGGCTACACCTTC; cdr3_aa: CSVDGVADGYTF
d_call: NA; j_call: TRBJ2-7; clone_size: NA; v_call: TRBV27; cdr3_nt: TGTGCCAGCAGTCTCACAGAGGGCGTCGCCGACGAGCAGTACTTC; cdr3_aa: CASSLTEGVADEQYF
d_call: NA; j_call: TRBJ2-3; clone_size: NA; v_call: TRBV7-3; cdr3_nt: TGTGCCAGCAGCGCCCCACCAGATACGCAGTATTTT; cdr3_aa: CASSAPPDTQYF
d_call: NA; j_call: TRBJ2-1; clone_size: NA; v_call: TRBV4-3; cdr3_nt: TGCGCCAGCAGCCAAGAGGGCCATCAACCCTACAATGAGCAGTTCTTC; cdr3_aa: CASSQEGHQPYNEQFF
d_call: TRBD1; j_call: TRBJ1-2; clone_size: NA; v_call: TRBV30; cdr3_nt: TGTGCCTGGAGAGGACAGGGGGAGGGAGGCTACACCTTC; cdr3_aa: CAWRGQGEGGYTF
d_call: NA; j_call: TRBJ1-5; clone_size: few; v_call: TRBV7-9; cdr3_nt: TGTGCCAGCAGCTACGGGGACGGCCAAGATCAGCCCCAGCATTTT; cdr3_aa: CASSYGDGQDQPQHF
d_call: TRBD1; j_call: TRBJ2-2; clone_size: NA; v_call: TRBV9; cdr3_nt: TGTGCCAGCAGCGCGGGACAGACCGGGGAGCTGTTTTTT; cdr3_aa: CASSAGQTGELFF
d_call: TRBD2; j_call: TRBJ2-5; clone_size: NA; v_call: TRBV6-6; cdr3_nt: TGTGCCAACAGTTTGCCGGGACTACCCCAAGAGACCCAGTACTTC; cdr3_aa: CANSLPGLPQETQYF
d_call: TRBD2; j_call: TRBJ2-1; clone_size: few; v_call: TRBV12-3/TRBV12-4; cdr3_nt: TGTGCCAGCAGGCCACTAGCGGGGGGGCCTTTTAATGAGCAGTTCTTC; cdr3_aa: CASRPLAGGPFNEQFF
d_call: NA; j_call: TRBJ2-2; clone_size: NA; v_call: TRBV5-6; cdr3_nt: TGTGCCAGCAGCTTGGACCCGGCCACCGGGGAGCTGTTTTTT; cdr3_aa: CASSLDPATGELFF
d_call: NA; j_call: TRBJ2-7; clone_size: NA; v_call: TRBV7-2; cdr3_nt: TGTGCCAGCAGCTTAGACGGCGGACAGCGCGAGCAGTACTTC; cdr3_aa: CASSLDGGQREQYF
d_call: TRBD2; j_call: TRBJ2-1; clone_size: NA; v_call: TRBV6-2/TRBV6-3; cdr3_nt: TGTGCCAGCAGGAGACTAGCGGGGCGGTTTGAGCAGTTCTTC; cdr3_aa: CASRRLAGRFEQFF
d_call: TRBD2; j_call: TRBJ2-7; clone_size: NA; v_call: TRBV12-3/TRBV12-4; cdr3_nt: TGTGCCAGCAGTTTTCTAGCGGGGACTCCCAATGAGCAGTACTTC; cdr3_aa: CASSFLAGTPNEQYF
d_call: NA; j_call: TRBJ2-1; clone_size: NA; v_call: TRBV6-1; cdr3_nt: TGTGCCAGCAGTCCGGGGGGCCATGAGCAGTTCTTC; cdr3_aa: CASSPGGHEQFF
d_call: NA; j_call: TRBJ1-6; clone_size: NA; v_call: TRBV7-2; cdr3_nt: TGTGCCAGCAGCCCGAGTGGGGCTCGGAATTCACCCCTCCACTTT; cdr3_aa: CASSPSGARNSPLHF
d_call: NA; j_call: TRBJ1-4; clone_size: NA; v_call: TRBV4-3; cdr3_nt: TGCGCCAGCAGCCAAGATTTAGGCAGAGGGGAAAAACTGTTTTTT; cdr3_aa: CASSQDLGRGEKLFF
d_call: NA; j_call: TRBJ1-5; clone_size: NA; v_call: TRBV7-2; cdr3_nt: TGTGCCAGCAGCTCACCGCCCCAGGGCCGCCATCAGCCCCAGCATTTT; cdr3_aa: CASSSPPQGRHQPQHF
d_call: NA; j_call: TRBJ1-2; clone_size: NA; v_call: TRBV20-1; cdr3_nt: TGCAGTGCTAGAGGTGACAGGCCCTCCCTCTATGGCTACACCTTC; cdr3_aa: CSARGDRPSLYGYTF
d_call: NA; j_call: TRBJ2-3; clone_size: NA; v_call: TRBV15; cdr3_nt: TGTGCCACCAGCACCGAGACTACCACAGATACGCAGTATTTT; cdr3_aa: CATSTETTTDTQYF
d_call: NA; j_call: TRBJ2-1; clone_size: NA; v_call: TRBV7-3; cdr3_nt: TGTGCCAGCAGCTCCGGGGCTAGCCCCAATGAGCAGTTCTTC; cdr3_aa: CASSSGASPNEQFF
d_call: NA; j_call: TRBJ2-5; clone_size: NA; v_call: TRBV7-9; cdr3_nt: TGTGCCAGCAGCTCGGGAGACTGGCAAGAGACCCAGTACTTC; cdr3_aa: CASSSGDWQETQYF
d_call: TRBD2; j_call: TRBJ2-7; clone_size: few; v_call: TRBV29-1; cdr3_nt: TGCAGCGTTGGGGGACTAGCGGGGTTCTCCTACGAGCAGTACTTC; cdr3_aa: CSVGGLAGFSYEQYF
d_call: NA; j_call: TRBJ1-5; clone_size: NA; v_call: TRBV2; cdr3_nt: TGTGCCAGCAGTGTCGGCAGCTCCAGCAATCAGCCCCAGCATTTT; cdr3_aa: CASSVGSSSNQPQHF
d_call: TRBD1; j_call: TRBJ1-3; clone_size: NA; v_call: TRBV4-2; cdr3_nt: TGTGCCAGCAGCCAACATCGGCAGGGGGCGGCAAGTGGAAACACCATATATTTT; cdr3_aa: CASSQHRQGAASGNTIYF
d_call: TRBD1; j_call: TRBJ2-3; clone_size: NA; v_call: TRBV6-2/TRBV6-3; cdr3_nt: TGTGCCAGCAGATCAAGGGGGCGCGGCACAGATACGCAGTATTTT; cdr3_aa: CASRSRGRGTDTQYF
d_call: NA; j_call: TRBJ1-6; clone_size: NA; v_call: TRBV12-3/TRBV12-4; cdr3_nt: TGTGCCAGCAGTTTAACCGCACAGGGTTCACCCCTCCACTTT; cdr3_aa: CASSLTAQGSPLHF
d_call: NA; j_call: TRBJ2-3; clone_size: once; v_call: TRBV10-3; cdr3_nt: TGTGCCATCAGTGATACGCCAGGGGCGTTCACAGATACGCAGTATTTT; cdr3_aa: CAISDTPGAFTDTQYF
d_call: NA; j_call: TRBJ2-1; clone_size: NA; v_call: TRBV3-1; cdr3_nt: TGTGCCAGCAGCCAAGATCCTTCCTACAATGAGCAGTTCTTC; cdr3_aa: CASSQDPSYNEQFF
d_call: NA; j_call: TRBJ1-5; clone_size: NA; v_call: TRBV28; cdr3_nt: TGTGCCAGCAGTTTACAACGGGGCCGCTATAGCAATCAGCCCCAGCATTTT; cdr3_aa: CASSLQRGRYSNQPQHF